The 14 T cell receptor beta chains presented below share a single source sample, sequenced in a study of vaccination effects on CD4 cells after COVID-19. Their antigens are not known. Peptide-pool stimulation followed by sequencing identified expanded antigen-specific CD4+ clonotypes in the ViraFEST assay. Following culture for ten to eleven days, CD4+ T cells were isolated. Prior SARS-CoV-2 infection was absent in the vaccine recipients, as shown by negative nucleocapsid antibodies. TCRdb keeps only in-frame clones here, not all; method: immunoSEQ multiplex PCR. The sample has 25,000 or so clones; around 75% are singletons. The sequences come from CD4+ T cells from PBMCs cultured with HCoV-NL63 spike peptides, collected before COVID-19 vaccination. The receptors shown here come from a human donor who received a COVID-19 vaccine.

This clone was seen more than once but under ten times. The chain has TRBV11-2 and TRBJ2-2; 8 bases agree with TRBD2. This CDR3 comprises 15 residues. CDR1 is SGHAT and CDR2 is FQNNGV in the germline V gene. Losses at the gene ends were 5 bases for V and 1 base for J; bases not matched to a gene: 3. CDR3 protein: CASSPRGGNTGELFF. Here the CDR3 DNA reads TGTGCCAGCAGCCCCCGGGGGGGGAACACCGGGGAGCTGTTTTTT.

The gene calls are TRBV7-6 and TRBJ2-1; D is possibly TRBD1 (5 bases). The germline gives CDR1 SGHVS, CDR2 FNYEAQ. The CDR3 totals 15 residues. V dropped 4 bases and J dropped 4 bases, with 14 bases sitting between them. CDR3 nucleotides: TGTGCCAGCAGCTCCCCCGGGCAGGGTTACAATGAGCAGTTCTTC. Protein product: CASSSPGQGYNEQFF.

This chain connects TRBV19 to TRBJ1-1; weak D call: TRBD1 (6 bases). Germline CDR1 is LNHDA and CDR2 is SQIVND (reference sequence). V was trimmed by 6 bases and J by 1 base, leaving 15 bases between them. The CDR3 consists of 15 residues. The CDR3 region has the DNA TGTGCCAGTAGCCCGTGGGGACACCCGAACACTGAAGCTTTCTTT. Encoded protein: CASSPWGHPNTEAFF.

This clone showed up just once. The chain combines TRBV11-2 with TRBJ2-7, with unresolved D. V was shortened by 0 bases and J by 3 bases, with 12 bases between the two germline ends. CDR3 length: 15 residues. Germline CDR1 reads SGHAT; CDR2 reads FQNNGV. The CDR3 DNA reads TGTGCCAGCAGCTTAGACTTGGACCAAGGCTACGAGCAGTACTTC. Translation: CASSLDLDQGYEQYF.

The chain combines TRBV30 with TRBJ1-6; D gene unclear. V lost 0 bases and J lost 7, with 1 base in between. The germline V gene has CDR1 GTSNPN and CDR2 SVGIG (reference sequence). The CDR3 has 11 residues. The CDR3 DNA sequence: TGTGCCTGGAGTGTAAATTCACCCCTCCACTTT. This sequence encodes CAWSVNSPLHF.

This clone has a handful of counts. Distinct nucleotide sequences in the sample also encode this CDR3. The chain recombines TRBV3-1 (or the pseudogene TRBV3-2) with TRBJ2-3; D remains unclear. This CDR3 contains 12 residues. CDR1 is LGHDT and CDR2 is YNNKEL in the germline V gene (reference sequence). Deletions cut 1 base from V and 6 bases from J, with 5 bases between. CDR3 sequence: CASSQGLDTQYF. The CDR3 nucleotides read TGTGCCAGCAGCCAAGGATTGGATACGCAGTATTTT.

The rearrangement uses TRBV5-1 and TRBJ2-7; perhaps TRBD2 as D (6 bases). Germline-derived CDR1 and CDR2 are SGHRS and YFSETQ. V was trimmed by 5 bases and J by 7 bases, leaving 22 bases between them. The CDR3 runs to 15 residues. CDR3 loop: CASRPPGGLNGEQYF. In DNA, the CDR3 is TGCGCCAGCAGACCCCCCGGGGGATTAAACGGGGAGCAGTACTTC.

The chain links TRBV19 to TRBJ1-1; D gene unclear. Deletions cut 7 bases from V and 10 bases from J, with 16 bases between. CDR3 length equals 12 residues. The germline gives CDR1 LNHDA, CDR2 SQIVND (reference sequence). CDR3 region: CASTQDRLGAFF. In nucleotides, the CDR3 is TGTGCCAGTACTCAGGACCGCCTCGGAGCTTTCTTT.

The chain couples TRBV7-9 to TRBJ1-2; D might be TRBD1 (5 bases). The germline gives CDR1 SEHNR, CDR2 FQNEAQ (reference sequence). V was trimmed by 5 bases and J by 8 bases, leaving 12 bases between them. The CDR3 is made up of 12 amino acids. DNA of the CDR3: TGTGCCAGCAGCCCTCAGGGTCAGGGCTACACCTTC. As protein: CASSPQGQGYTF.

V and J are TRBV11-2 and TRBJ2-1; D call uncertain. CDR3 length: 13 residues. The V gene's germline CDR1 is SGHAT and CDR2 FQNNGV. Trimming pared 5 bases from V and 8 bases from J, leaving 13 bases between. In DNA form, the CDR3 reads TGTGCCAGCAGCCCCAGCCCGAAGCATGAGCAGTTCTTC. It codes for CASSPSPKHEQFF.

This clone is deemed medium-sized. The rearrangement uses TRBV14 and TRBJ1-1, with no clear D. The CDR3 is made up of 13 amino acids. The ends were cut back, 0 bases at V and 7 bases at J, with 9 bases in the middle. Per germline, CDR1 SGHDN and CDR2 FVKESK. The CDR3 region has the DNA TGTGCCAGCAGCCAAGATCCAGGAGATGAAGCTTTCTTT. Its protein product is CASSQDPGDEAFF.

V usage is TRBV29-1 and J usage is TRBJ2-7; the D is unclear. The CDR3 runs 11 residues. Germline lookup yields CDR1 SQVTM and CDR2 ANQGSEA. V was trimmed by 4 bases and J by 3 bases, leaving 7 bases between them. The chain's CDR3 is CSVVGLYEQYF. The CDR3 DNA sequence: TGCAGCGTTGTGGGTCTCTACGAGCAGTACTTC.

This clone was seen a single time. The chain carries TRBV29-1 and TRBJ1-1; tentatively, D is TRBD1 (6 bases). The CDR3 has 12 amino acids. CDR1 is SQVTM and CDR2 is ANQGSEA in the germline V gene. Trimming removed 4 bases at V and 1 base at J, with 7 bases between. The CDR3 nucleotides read TGCAGCGTTGGCAGGGGGAACACTGAAGCTTTCTTT. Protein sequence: CSVGRGNTEAFF.

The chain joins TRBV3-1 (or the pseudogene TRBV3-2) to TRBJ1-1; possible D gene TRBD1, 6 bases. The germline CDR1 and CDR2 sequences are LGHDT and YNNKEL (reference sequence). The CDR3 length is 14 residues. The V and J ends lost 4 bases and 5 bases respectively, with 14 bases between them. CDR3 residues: CASSPSGVGTEAFF. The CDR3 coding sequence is TGTGCCAGCAGCCCCTCAGGGGTGGGGACTGAAGCTTTCTTT.